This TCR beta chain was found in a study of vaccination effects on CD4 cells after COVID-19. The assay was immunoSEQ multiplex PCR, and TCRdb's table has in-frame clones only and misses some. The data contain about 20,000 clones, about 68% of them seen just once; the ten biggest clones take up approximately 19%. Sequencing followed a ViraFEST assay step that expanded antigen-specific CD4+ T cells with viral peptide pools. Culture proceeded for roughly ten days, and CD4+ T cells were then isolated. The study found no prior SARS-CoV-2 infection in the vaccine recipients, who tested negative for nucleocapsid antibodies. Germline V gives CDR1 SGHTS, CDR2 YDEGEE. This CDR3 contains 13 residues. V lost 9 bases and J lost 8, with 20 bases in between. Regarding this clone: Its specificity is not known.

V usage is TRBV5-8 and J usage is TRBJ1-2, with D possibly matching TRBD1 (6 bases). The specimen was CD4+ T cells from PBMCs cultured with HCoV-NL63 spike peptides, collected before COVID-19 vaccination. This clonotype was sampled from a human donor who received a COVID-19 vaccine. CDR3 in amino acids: CANERTVTGGYTF. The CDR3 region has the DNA TGTGCCAACGAAAGGACAGTTACCGGGGGCTACACCTTC. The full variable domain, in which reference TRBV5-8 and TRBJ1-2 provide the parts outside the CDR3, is EAGVTQSPTHLIKTRGQQATLRCSPISGHTSVYWYQQALGLGLQFLLWYDEGEERNRGNFPPRFSGRQFPNYSSELNVNALELEDSALYLCANERTVTGGYTFGSGTRLTVV.